The text below deals with one T cell receptor beta chain. The antigen is not known. This record belongs to a study of shared clonotypes between healthy human individuals. General study findings and limits: The naive CD4 repertoires of a handful of donors were compared, and approximately 4.5% of clonotypes were shared. Only a few donors were included, so the genetic and exposure-history diversity represented was limited.

Data came from immunoSEQ multiplex PCR; TCRdb stores just in-frame clones and leaves some out. Of some 2.4 million clones in the sample, approximately 94% were seen once. Germline V gene data show CDR1 as WNHNN and CDR2 as SYGVQD (reference sequence). There are 18 residues in the CDR3. After removal of 1 base from V and 5 bases from J, the junction contained 14 bases not matched to a gene. Researchers partitioned CD4+ cells into CD45RA+ naive and CD45RA-negative memory subsets. The sequenced sample consisted of naive CD4+ T cells from PBMCs. Regarding subset: CD45RA+ positively selected. This receptor was taken from a man younger than 30 in good health. Some clones in this sample may be carry-over from other donors' samples. The chain employs TRBV10-1 and TRBJ2-1, with 7 bases lining up with TRBD2. The CDR3 bases are TGCGCCAGCAGTGAGTTGGGGCCCCGCACCAGCGGGAACAATGAGCAGTTCTTC. It encodes CASSELGPRTSGNNEQFF.